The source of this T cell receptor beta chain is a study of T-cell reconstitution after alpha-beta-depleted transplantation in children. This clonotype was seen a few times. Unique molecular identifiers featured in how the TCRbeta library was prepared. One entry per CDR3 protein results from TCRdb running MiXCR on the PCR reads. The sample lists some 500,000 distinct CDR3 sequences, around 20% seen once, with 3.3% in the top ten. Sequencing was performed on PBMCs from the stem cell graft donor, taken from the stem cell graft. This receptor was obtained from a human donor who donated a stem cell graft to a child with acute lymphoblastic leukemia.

The CDR3: CASSRQGGGYNEQFF. The CDR3 bases are TGCGCCAGCAGCCGACAGGGAGGGGGGTACAATGAGCAGTTCTTC. The chain combines TRBV5-1 with TRBJ2-1; D tentatively fits TRBD1 or TRBD2 (7 bases each). The CDR3 covers 15 residues. CDR1 and CDR2 (germline): SGHRS, YFSETQ. The V end lost 4 bases, the J end lost 4 bases, and 15 bases lay between the germline ends.